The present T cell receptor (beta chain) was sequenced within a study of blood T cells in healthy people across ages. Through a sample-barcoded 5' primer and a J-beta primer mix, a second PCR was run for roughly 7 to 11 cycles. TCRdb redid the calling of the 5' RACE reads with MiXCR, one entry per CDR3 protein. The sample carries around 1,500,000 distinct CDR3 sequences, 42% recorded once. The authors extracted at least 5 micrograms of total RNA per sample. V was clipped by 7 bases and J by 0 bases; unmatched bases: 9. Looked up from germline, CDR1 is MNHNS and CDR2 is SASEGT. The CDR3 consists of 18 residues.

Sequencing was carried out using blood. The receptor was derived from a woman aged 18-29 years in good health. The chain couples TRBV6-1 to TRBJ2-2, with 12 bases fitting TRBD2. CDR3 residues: CASKEGLAGRPNTGELFF. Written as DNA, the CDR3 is TGTGCCAGCAAAGAAGGACTAGCGGGAAGGCCGAACACCGGGGAGCTGTTTTTT.